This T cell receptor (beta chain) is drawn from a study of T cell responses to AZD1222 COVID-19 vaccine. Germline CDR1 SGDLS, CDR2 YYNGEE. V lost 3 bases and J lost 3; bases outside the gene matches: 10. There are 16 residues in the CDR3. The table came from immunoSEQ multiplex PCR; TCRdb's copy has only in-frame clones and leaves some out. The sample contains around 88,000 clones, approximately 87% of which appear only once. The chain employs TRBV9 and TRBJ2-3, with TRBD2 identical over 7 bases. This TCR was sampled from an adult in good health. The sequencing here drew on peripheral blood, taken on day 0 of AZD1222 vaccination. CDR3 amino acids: CASSARPGGETDTQYF. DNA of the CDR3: TGTGCCAGCAGCGCCAGACCTGGGGGGGAAACAGATACGCAGTATTTT.